These 23 T cell receptor beta chains were all obtained from the same sample, sequenced in a study of OX40 agonist ivuxolimab in advanced cancers. This table comes from immunoSEQ multiplex PCR, and its TCRdb copy is limited to in-frame clones, with some not included. Here the sample spans about 32,000 clones, roughly 87% being singletons. The sequenced sample was CD4+ or CD8+ T cells sorted from blood, obtained in a trial of the OX40 agonist ivuxolimab. All receptors come from an adult with an advanced solid tumor such as melanoma, head and neck, liver or kidney cancer.

This clone was observed once. V is TRBV19 and J is TRBJ2-3; a possible D gene is TRBD1 (5 bases). The ends were cut back, 5 bases at V and 2 bases at J, with 14 bases in the middle. CDR1 is LNHDA, CDR2 SQIVND, per germline (reference sequence). The CDR3 runs to 15 residues. The CDR3 spells CASSPVGVFTDTQYF. The CDR3, as DNA: TGTGCCAGTAGTCCCGTAGGGGTTTTCACAGATACGCAGTATTTT.

This chain connects TRBV5-4 to TRBJ2-7; D is perhaps TRBD2 (6 bases). Per the germline V gene, CDR1 is SGHNT and CDR2 is YYREEE (reference sequence). Trimming stripped 4 bases from V and 4 bases from J, with 18 bases between. There are 15 residues in the CDR3. The CDR3 loop is CASSLVAAPGYEQYF. CDR3 bases: TGTGCCAGCAGCCTTGTAGCGGCTCCCGGATACGAGCAGTACTTC.

The V and J genes are TRBV28 and TRBJ2-7; D remains ambiguous. V lost 2 bases and J lost 1, with 6 bases in between. Per germline, CDR1 MDHEN and CDR2 SYDVKM. The CDR3 contains 13 residues. Here the CDR3 reads CASSLISSYEQYF. The CDR3 region has the DNA TGTGCCAGCAGTTTAATCAGTTCCTACGAGCAGTACTTC.

The gene calls are TRBV28 and TRBJ2-1; D perhaps matches TRBD1 (5 bases). The CDR3 loop spans 15 amino acids. In germline, CDR1 is MDHEN, CDR2 SYDVKM. Deletions cut 4 bases from V and 1 base from J, with 11 bases between. The CDR3 nucleotides are TGTGCCAGCAGTTCGATTGACAGATCCTACAATGAGCAGTTCTTC. This encodes CASSSIDRSYNEQFF.

The genes are TRBV5-4 and TRBJ2-7; D could derive from TRBD1 or TRBD2 (6 bases each). The CDR3 is 15 residues long. The V gene's germline CDR1 is SGHNT and CDR2 YYREEE (reference sequence). The V end lost 0 bases, the J end lost 3 bases, and 13 bases lay between the germline ends. CDR3 region: CASSLARGAHYEQYF. The CDR3 DNA reads TGTGCCAGCAGCTTGGCTAGGGGGGCCCACTACGAGCAGTACTTC.

This clone was recorded only once. The J gene is TRBJ2-4, the V gene TRBV7-4; D might be TRBD1 (6 bases). There are 16 residues in the CDR3. V was clipped by 3 bases and J by 0 bases, with 12 bases between them. Germline V gene lookup returns CDR1 SGHVT and CDR2 SQSDAQ. This CDR3 reads CASSLVGTLAKNIQYF. DNA for the CDR3: TGTGCCAGCAGCTTGGTCGGGACACTAGCCAAAAACATTCAGTACTTC.

The chain couples TRBV13 to TRBJ2-7; TRBD2 matches 13 bases. CDR1 PRHDT and CDR2 FYEKMQ come from the germline V gene (reference sequence). The CDR3 consists of 15 residues. Trimming cost V 3 bases and J 3 bases; bases outside gene matches: 2. The CDR3 reads CASSLRTSGSYEQYF. The CDR3 DNA reads as TGTGCCAGCAGCTTGCGGACTAGCGGGAGCTACGAGCAGTACTTC.

V gene TRBV19 combines with J gene TRBJ2-7; no reliable D call. CDR3 length equals 12 residues. Germline CDR1 LNHDA, CDR2 SQIVND (reference sequence). Trimming cost V 6 bases and J 1 base, with 7 bases left between them. CDR3 DNA sequence: TGTGCCAGTAGCCTCATATCCTACGAGCAGTACTTC. Encoded protein: CASSLISYEQYF.

The chain carries TRBV28 and TRBJ1-2, with TRBD1 matching over 8 bases. V dropped 8 bases and J dropped 2; count of bases not matched to a gene: 10. The CDR3 loop spans 15 amino acids. CDR1 is MDHEN, CDR2 SYDVKM, per germline. The CDR3 nucleotides are TGTGCCAGCTCCGAGACAGGGGCCGTAAACTATGGCTACACCTTC. It codes for CASSETGAVNYGYTF.

The chain joins TRBV27 to TRBJ2-2; D tentatively reads TRBD1 or TRBD2 (5 bases each). The V gene lost 0 bases and the J gene lost 3 bases, with 8 bases spanning the gap. Per germline, CDR1 MNHEY and CDR2 SMNVEV (reference sequence). This CDR3 has 15 amino acids. The CDR3 coding sequence is TGTGCCAGCAGTTTATCTGGGGGATACACCGGGGAGCTGTTTTTT. Its protein product is CASSLSGGYTGELFF.

This clone was seen once. The J gene is TRBJ1-1, the V gene TRBV5-6; no clear D. The CDR3 runs to 11 residues. Germline CDR1 and CDR2: SGHDT and YYEEEE. V lost 4 bases and J 6 bases, leaving 7 bases between the germline ends. The DNA of the CDR3 is TGTGCCAGCAGCGCCGGGCCTGAAGCTTTCTTT. Amino acids: CASSAGPEAFF.

The V and J genes are TRBV2 and TRBJ2-5, with D hard to call. Germline V gene sequence: CDR1 SNHLY, CDR2 FYNNEI. The CDR3 runs to 13 residues. Trimming removed 4 bases at V and 0 bases at J, with 6 bases between. In nucleotides, the CDR3 is TGTGCCAGCAGTGTAACCAACCAAGAGACCCAGTACTTC. Translated, it gives CASSVTNQETQYF.

This clone was seen once. CDR3: CASSLSVGSTDTQYF. As DNA, the CDR3 is TGTGCCAGCAGCTTATCTGTTGGGAGCACAGATACGCAGTATTTT. The V call is TRBV7-6, the J call TRBJ2-3; no clear D gene. Germline CDR1 SGHVS, CDR2 FNYEAQ. Trimming removed 2 bases at V and 0 bases at J, with 9 bases between. CDR3 length equals 15 residues.

V and J are TRBV6-6 and TRBJ2-5; 9 nucleotides align to TRBD1. Looked up from germline, CDR1 is MNHNY and CDR2 is SVGAGI (reference sequence). This CDR3 is 15 amino acids long. With V trimmed by 5 bases and J by 5 bases, 9 bases remained unmatched. As DNA, the CDR3 is TGTGCCAGCAGTAGCTACAGGGGGCGTGGGGAGACCCAGTACTTC. Protein product: CASSSYRGRGETQYF.

The rearrangement links TRBV6-5 to TRBJ2-6; D not certain. The CDR3 consists of 14 residues. Trimming took off 4 bases at V and 2 bases at J, with 6 bases between the two ends. The germline gives CDR1 MNHEY, CDR2 SVGAGI. In nucleotides, the CDR3 is TGTGCCAGCAGTTCCGGTACTGGGGCCAACGTCCTGACTTTC. Its protein is CASSSGTGANVLTF.

J is TRBJ2-7 and V is TRBV21-1; TRBD2, the table's D call, lacks a check against the DNA. TRBV21-1 is described as a pseudogene. The CDR3 extends over 15 amino acids. The CDR3 loop reads CASTWFPPGVYEQYF. In nucleotides, the CDR3 is TGTGCCAGCACATGGTTCCCGCCGGGGGTCTACGAGCAGTACTTC.

The chain recombines TRBV2 with TRBJ2-1; the D is unclear. V lost 7 bases and J 0 bases, leaving 13 bases between the germline ends. The CDR3 totals 15 residues. Germline assignment: CDR1 SNHLY and CDR2 FYNNEI. CDR3 sequence reads: CASIRNTDSYNEQFF. CDR3 DNA: TGTGCCAGCATTCGAAACACCGACTCCTACAATGAGCAGTTCTTC.

The chain joins TRBV13 to TRBJ2-1, with TRBD1 matching 9 bases. This CDR3 region has 16 residues. Trimming at V came to 5 bases and at J to 7 bases, leaving 12 bases not matched to a gene. CDR1 and CDR2 from the germline V gene are PRHDT and FYEKMQ (reference sequence). Here the CDR3 reads CASSLSGTGIGNEQFF. The CDR3 nucleotides read TGTGCCAGCAGCCTCTCCGGGACAGGGATCGGGAATGAGCAGTTCTTC.

This chain joins TRBV6-5 and TRBJ2-5, with D possibly called TRBD1 or TRBD2 (5 bases each). The V gene lost 3 bases and the J gene lost 7 bases, with 15 bases spanning the gap. This CDR3 is built from 14 residues. Germline CDR1 reads MNHEY; CDR2 reads SVGAGI. In nucleotides, the CDR3 is TGTGCCAGCAGTTATTCCGGGGCGGTGGGGACCCAGTACTTC. Translating gives CASSYSGAVGTQYF.

This clone has only one observation. The germline gene is not matched at one end of the junction; a read error may be the cause. The rearrangement joins TRBV7-7 to TRBJ2-3, with D possibly TRBD2 on 5 matching bases. The germline gives CDR1 SSHAT, CDR2 FNYEAQ (reference sequence). The CDR3 is 15 residues long. DNA of the CDR3: TGTGCTAGCAGCCCCGACTCTAGCCCCACAGATACGCAGTATTTT. It translates to CASSPDSSPTDTQYF.

As regards this clone: The junction departs from germline at one end; a sequencing error may be responsible. This rearrangement joins TRBV28 to TRBJ2-1; TRBD2 is a possible D gene (5 bases). Germline loops: CDR1 MDHEN, CDR2 SYDVKM. This CDR3 has 9 residues. CDR3 sequence: CASGETLIF. The CDR3 DNA sequence: TGTGCCAGCGGGGAGACTCTTATCTTC.

The rearrangement links TRBV6-4 to TRBJ1-2; D gene unclear. The germline V and J ends were trimmed by 0 bases and 6 bases, with 8 bases remaining between them. Looked up from germline, CDR1 is MRHNA and CDR2 is SNTAGT. This CDR3 has 13 residues. The CDR3 region is CASSDSIGNGYTF. The CDR3 DNA reads TGTGCCAGCAGTGACTCGATCGGAAATGGCTACACCTTC.

In its sample, this clone was seen a few times. This chain joins TRBV9 and TRBJ2-1, with D maybe TRBD2 (7 bases). The germline V gene encodes CDR1 SGDLS and CDR2 YYNGEE. V was cut by 4 bases and J by 9 bases, with 20 bases left in between. This CDR3 comprises 15 residues. For the CDR3, the DNA is TGTGCCAGCAGCCCCACAGGGAGGGGTGGGGGTGAGCAGTTCTTC. Protein sequence: CASSPTGRGGGEQFF.